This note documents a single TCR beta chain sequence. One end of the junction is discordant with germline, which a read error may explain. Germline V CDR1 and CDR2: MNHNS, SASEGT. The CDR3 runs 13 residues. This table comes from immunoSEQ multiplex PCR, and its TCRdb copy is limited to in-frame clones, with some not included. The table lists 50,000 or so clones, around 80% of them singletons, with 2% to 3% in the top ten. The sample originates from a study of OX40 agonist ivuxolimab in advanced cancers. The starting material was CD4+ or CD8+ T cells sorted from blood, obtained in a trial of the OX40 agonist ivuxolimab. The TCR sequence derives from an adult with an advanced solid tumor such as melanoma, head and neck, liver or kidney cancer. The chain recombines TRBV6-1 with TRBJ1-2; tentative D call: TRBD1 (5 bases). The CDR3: CASREGEVYGYTF. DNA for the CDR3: TGTGCCAGCAGGGAAGGGGAGGTCTATGGCTACACCTTC.